The clone carrying this T cell receptor beta chain was recorded a few times. Trimming stripped 4 bases from V and 3 bases from J, with 14 bases between. Per germline, CDR1 SGHNT and CDR2 YYREEE (reference sequence). The CDR3 runs to 14 residues. This sample was taken from a study of T cell repertoires in aging, cancer and after chemotherapy. Amplification of TCR beta used genomic DNA extracted from peripheral blood. A mixed TRB-A/B primer pool amplified rearranged TRB by multiplex touch-down PCR. TCRdb re-analysed the multiplex PCR reads in MiXCR, keeping a single row per CDR3 protein. Of some 1,400 distinct CDR3 sequences detected, around 33% appear once; the ten largest clones hold about 10%.

The receptor was isolated from a human donor with a solid tumor. Sequencing input: blood. V usage is TRBV5-4 and J usage is TRBJ2-7; D unclear. CDR3 nucleotides: TGTGCCAGCAGCCAACCGAGCGCAGACTACGAGCAGTACTTC. It translates to CASSQPSADYEQYF. Full variable domain (outside the CDR3, taken from reference TRBV5-4 and TRBJ2-7): ETGVTQSPTHLIKTRGQQVTLRCSSQSGHNTVSWYQQALGQGPQFIFQYYREEENGRGNFPPRFSGLQFPNYSSELNVNALELDDSALYLCASSQPSADYEQYFGPGTRLTVT.